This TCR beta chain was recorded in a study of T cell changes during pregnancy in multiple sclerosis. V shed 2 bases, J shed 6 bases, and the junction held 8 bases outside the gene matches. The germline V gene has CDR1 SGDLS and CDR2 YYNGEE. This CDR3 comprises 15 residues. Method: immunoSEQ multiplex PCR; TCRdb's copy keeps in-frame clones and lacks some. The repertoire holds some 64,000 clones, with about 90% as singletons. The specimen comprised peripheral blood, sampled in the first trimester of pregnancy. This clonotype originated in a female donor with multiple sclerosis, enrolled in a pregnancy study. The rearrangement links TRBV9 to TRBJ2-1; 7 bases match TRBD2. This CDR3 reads CASSVGVGGSNEQFF. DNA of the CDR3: TGTGCCAGCAGCGTGGGGGTGGGCGGGAGCAATGAGCAGTTCTTC.